This TCR beta chain was recovered during a study of human T cells and chemical hapten exposure. Notes on the study in general: With patch test score, the counts of PT1 expanded TCRs showed a positive correlation.

This clonotype occurred a few times. Its specificity is unknown. TCRdb reanalysed the RACE reads using MiXCR and keeps one entry per CDR3 protein. The data show about 380,000 distinct CDR3 sequences, 4.5% to 5.5% seen once. The time point was: pre-sensitization, week 0. This sample's treatment: therapeutic diphenylcyclopropenone sensitization with weekly scalp DPC. The sequence was obtained from a woman between 45 and 60 years old with alopecia areata. Some clones in this sample may be carry-over from other donors' samples. The sequencing here drew on whole blood, taken in connection with sensitization to the hapten diphenylcyclopropenone (DPC).

The CDR3 nucleotides read TGTGCCAGCAGCTCTCCTTGGAGTAACACTGAAGCTTTCTTT. It codes for CASSSPWSNTEAFF. The chain links TRBV5-6 to TRBJ1-1; the D is unclear. The CDR3 is 14 residues long. CDR1 is SGHDT and CDR2 is YYEEEE in the germline V gene. Trimming took off 3 bases at V and 2 bases at J, with 11 bases between the two ends.